The 11 T cell receptor beta chains given below trace back to one sample, sequenced in a study of T cell changes during pregnancy in multiple sclerosis. Produced via immunoSEQ multiplex PCR; TCRdb's table is partial and in-frame only. The sample contains approximately 93,000 clones, more than 85% of which appear only once. The sample in question was peripheral blood, obtained in the first trimester of pregnancy. The source of these receptors is a female donor in good health, enrolled as a control in a pregnancy study.

This rearrangement joins TRBV4-3 to TRBJ1-4; 9 bases match TRBD1. CDR1 and CDR2 (germline): LGHNA, YSLEER. CDR3 length: 18 residues. V gave up 0 bases and J gave up 2 bases; unmatched junction bases: 7. Written as DNA, the CDR3 is TGCGCCAGCAGCCAAGAGAGCCACAGGGGGCGGACTAATGAAAAACTGTTTTTT. It specifies CASSQESHRGRTNEKLFF.

V usage is TRBV25-1 and J usage is TRBJ2-5, with D possibly TRBD1 on 6 matching bases. Germline-derived CDR1 and CDR2 are MGHDK and SYGVNS. CDR3 size: 15 residues. Trimming removed 3 bases at V and 4 bases at J, with 15 bases between. The CDR3, as DNA: TGTGCCAGCAGTGAGGTGCCAGGGGCCCCAGAGACCCAGTACTTC. Protein: CASSEVPGAPETQYF.

V and J are TRBV6-1 and TRBJ2-7; a possible D gene is TRBD2 (6 bases). V dropped 6 bases and J dropped 4 bases, with 16 bases sitting between them. Germline CDR1 reads MNHNS; CDR2 reads SASEGT. The CDR3 loop spans 14 amino acids. DNA of the CDR3: TGTGCCAGCAGAGCGGGCCTCGCCCCATACGAGCAGTACTTC. Translation gives CASRAGLAPYEQYF.

This rearrangement joins TRBV7-2 to TRBJ2-7; D unresolved. The CDR3 totals 14 residues. Trimming took 1 base from V and 2 from J, leaving 9 bases between them. Germline values: CDR1 SGHTA, CDR2 FQGNSA. CDR3 sequence (DNA): TGTGCCAGCAGCTTAGACTGGCGGACCTACGAGCAGTACTTC. Translated: CASSLDWRTYEQYF.

This clone came up once. The J gene is TRBJ2-7, the V gene TRBV18; D not resolved. Trimming removed 3 bases at V and 0 bases at J, with 9 bases between. The CDR3 has 14 residues. Germline CDR1 and CDR2: KGHSH and LQKENI. The DNA for the CDR3 is TGTGCCAGCTCACCGTACATAAGCTCCTACGAGCAGTACTTC. It encodes CASSPYISSYEQYF.

The gene calls are TRBV5-1 and TRBJ2-7; 8 positions agree with TRBD2. The ends lost 7 bases at V and 1 base at J; junction bases unmatched: 13. Germline V CDR1 and CDR2: SGHRS, YFSETQ. This CDR3 is 16 amino acids long. As DNA, the CDR3 is TGCGCCAGCCAGCTCTCCGCGGGGGGCCGGTCCTACGAGCAGTACTTC. Translated: CASQLSAGGRSYEQYF.

The chain links TRBV18 to TRBJ1-3; D may be TRBD1 (6 bases). The V gene's germline CDR1 is KGHSH and CDR2 LQKENI. CDR3 length equals 16 residues. Trimming pared 1 base from V and 0 bases from J, leaving 10 bases between. The CDR3 DNA reads as TGTGCCAGCTCACCACTGGGGGCAGACTCTGGAAACACCATATATTTT. This codes for CASSPLGADSGNTIYF.

The CDR3 sequence: CASSREGSSNEKLFF. CDR3 sequence (DNA): TGCGCCAGCAGCCGGGAGGGCAGTTCTAATGAAAAACTGTTTTTT. V gene TRBV5-1 combines with J gene TRBJ1-4; D call uncertain. V gave up 4 bases and J gave up 3 bases, with 13 bases separating them. CDR3 length equals 15 residues. Per germline, CDR1 SGHRS and CDR2 YFSETQ. The full variable domain, with the rest looked up from reference TRBV5-1 and TRBJ1-4, is KAGVTQTPRYLIKTRGQQVTLSCSPISGHRSVSWYQQTPGQGLQFLFEYFSETQRNKGNFPGRFSGRQFSNSRSEMNVSTLELGDSALYLCASSREGSSNEKLFFGSGTQLSVL.

V usage is TRBV12-1 and J usage is TRBJ1-5; the D call TRBD1 from the table was never checked on the DNA. TRBV12-1 is recorded as a pseudogene. The length of the CDR3 is 17 residues. The CDR3 nucleotides are TGTGCCAGCAGCTTTTGTCGATTGACAGGGAGGAATCAGCCCCAGCATTTT. Protein sequence: CASSFCRLTGRNQPQHF.

V gene TRBV7-9 combines with J gene TRBJ2-5, with D perhaps matching TRBD2 (6 bases). The germline V gene has CDR1 SEHNR and CDR2 FQNEAQ (reference sequence). V was trimmed by 9 bases and J by 2 bases, leaving 13 bases between them. This CDR3 is 13 amino acids long. CDR3 residues: CASDHSGQETQYF. The CDR3, as DNA: TGTGCCAGTGATCATAGCGGACAAGAGACCCAGTACTTC.

This chain joins TRBV10-2 and TRBJ1-5, with D possibly TRBD1 on 5 matching bases. The CDR3 length is 15 residues. Trimming took 6 bases from V and 1 from J, leaving 13 bases between them. Germline values: CDR1 WSHSY, CDR2 SAAADI. CDR3 nucleotides: TGCGCCAGCAGCTCCGCAGGGAGGAGCAATCAGCCCCAGCATTTT. This codes for CASSSAGRSNQPQHF.